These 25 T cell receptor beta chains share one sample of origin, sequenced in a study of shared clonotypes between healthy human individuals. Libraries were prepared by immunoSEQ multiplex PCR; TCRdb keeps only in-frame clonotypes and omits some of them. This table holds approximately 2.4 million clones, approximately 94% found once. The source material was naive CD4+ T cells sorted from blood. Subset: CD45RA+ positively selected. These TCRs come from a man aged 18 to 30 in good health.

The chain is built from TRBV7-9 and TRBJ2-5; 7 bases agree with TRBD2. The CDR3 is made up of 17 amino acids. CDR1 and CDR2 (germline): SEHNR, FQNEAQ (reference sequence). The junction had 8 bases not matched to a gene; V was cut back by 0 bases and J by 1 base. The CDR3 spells CASSLARGGSPQETQYF. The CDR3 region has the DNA TGTGCCAGCAGCTTAGCGCGGGGCGGGAGCCCCCAAGAGACCCAGTACTTC.

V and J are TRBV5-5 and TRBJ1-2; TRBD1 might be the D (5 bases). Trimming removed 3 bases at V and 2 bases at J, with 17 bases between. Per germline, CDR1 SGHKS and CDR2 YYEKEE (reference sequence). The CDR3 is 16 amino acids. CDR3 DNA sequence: TGTGCCAGCAGCTGGACCGAGGGGACGGGGAACTATGGCTACACCTTC. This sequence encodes CASSWTEGTGNYGYTF. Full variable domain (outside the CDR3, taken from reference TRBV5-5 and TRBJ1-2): DAGVTQSPTHLIKTRGQQVTLRCSPISGHKSVSWYQQVLGQGPQFIFQYYEKEERGRGNFPDRFSARQFPNYSSELNVNALLLGDSALYLCASSWTEGTGNYGYTFGSGTRLTVV.

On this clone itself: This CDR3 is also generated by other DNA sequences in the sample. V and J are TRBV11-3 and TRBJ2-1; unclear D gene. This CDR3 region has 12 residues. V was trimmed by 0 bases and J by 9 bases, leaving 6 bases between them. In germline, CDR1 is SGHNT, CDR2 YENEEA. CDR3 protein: CASSLDRGEQFF. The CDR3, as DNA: TGTGCCAGCAGCTTAGACAGAGGTGAGCAGTTCTTC.

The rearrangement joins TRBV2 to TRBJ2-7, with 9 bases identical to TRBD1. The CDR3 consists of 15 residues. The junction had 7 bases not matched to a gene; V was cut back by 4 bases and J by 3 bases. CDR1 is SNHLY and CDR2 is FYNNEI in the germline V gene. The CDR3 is CASSVPGQGFYEQYF. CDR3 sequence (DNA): TGTGCCAGCAGTGTCCCGGGACAGGGTTTCTACGAGCAGTACTTC.

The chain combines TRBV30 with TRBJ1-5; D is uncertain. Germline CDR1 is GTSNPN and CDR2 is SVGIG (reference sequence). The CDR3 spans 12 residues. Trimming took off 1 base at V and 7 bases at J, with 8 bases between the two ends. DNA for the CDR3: TGTGCCTGGAGTGGGAAAGGGCAGCCCCAGCATTTT. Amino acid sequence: CAWSGKGQPQHF.

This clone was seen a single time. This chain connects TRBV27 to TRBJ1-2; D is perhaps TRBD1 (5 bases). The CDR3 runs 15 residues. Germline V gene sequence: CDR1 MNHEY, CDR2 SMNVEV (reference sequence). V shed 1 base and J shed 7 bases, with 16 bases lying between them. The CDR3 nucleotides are TGTGCCAGCAGTTTATTGGGGCCACCTGGGGGTGGCTACACCTTC. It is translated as CASSLLGPPGGGYTF.

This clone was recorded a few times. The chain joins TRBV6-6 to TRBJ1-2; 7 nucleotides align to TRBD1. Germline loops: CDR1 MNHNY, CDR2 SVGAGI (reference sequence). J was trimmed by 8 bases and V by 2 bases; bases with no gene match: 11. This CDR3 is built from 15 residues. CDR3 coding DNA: TGTGCCAGCAGTTACCCTATCCCAGACAGGGAGGGCTACACCTTC. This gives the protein CASSYPIPDREGYTF.

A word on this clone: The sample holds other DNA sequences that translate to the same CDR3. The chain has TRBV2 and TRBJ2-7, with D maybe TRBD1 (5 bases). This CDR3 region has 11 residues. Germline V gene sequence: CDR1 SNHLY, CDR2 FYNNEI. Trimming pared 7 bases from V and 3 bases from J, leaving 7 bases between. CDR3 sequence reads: CASIRGYEQYF. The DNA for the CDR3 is TGTGCCAGCATAAGGGGCTACGAGCAGTACTTC.

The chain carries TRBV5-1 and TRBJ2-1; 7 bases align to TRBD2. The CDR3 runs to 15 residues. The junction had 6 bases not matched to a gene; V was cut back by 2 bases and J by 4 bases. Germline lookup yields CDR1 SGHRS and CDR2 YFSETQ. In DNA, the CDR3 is TGCGCCAGCAGCTTAGATGCGGGAGAATACAATGAGCAGTTCTTC. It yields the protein CASSLDAGEYNEQFF.

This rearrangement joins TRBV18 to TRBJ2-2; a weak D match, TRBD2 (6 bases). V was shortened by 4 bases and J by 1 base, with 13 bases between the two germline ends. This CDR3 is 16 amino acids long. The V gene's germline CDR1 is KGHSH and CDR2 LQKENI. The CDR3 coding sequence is TGTGCCAGCTCACTACCGACTAGAGGGAACACCGGGGAGCTGTTTTTT. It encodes CASSLPTRGNTGELFF.

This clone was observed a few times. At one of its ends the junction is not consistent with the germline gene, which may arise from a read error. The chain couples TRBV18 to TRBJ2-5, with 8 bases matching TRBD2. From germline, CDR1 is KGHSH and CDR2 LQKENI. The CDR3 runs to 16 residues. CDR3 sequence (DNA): TGTGCCAGCCCACCACCGAACGGGAGGGCCGCGGAGACCCAGTACTTC. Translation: CASPPPNGRAAETQYF.

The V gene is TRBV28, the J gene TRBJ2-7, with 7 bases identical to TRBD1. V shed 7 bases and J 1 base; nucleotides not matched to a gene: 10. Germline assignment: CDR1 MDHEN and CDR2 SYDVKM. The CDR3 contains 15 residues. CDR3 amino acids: CASTRTGTVSYEQYF. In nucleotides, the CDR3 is TGTGCCAGCACCAGAACCGGGACAGTATCCTACGAGCAGTACTTC.

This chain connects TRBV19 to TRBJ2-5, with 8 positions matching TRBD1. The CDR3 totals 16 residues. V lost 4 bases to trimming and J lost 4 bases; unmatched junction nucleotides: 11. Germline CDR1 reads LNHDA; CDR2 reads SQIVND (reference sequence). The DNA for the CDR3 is TGTGCCAGTAGTAATTTGACAGGGGTTTGGGGAGAGACCCAGTACTTC. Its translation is CASSNLTGVWGETQYF.

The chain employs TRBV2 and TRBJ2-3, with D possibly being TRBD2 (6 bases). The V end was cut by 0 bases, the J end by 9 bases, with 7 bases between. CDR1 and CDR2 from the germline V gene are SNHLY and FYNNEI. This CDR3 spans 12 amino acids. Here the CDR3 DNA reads TGTGCCAGCAGTGAAGCAGGGAGGACGCAGTATTTT. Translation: CASSEAGRTQYF. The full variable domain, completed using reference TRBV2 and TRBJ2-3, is EPEVTQTPSHQVTQMGQEVILRCVPISNHLYFYWYRQILGQKVEFLVSFYNNEISEKSEIFDDQFSVERPDGSNFTLKIRSTKLEDSAMYFCASSEAGRTQYFGPGTRLTVL.

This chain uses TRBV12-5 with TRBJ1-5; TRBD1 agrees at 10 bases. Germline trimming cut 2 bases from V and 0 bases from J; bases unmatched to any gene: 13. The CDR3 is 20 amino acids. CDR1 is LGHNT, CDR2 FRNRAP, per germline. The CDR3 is CASGLFPGQGPFYSNQPQHF. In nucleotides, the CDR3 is TGTGCTAGTGGTTTGTTCCCGGGACAGGGGCCCTTTTATAGCAATCAGCCCCAGCATTTT.

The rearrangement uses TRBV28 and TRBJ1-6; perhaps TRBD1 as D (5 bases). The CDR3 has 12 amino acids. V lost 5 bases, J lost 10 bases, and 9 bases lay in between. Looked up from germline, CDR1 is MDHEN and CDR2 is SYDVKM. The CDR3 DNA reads TGTGCCAGCAGTCCCAAGGGGTCACCCCTCCACTTT. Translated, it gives CASSPKGSPLHF.

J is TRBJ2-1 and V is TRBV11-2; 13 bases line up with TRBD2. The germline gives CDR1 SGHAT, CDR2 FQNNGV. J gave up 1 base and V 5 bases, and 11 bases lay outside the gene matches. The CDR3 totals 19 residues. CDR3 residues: CASSLLGTSGAPSYNEQFF. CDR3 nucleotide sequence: TGTGCCAGCAGCCTCCTGGGGACTAGCGGGGCCCCTTCCTACAATGAGCAGTTCTTC.

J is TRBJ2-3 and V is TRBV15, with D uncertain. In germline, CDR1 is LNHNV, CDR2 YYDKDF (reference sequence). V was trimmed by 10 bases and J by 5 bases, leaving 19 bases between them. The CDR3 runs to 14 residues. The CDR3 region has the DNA TGTGCCAGAACAACGCGGTTCTCGGGAGATACGCAGTATTTT. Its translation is CARTTRFSGDTQYF.

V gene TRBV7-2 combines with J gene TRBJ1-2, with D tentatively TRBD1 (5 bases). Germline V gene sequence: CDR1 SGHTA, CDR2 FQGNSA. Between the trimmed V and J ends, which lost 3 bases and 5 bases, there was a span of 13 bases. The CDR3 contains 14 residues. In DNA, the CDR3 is TGTGCCAGCAGCTTTCCCGGGACGCATTATGGCTACACCTTC. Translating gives CASSFPGTHYGYTF.

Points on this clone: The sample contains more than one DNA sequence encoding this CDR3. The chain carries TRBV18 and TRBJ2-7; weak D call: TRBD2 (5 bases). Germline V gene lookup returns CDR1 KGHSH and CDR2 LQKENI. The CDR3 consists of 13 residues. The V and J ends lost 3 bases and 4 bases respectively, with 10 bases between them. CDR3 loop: CASSPGLSYEQYF. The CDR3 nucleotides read TGTGCCAGCTCACCCGGACTGAGTTACGAGCAGTACTTC.

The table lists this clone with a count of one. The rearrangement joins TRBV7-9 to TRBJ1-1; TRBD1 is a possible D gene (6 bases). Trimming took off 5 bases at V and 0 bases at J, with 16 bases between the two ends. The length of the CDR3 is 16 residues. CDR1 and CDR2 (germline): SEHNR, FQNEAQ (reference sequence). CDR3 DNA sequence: TGTGCCAGCAGCCTGGACAGAAAGCAAATGAACACTGAAGCTTTCTTT. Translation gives CASSLDRKQMNTEAFF.

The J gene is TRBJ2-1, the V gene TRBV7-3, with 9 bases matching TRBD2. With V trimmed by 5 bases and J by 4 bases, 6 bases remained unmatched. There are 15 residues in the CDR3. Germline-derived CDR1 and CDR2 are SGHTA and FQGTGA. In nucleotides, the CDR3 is TGTGCCAGCAGCCTAAGCGGGGGGCAGTACAATGAGCAGTTCTTC. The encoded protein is CASSLSGGQYNEQFF.

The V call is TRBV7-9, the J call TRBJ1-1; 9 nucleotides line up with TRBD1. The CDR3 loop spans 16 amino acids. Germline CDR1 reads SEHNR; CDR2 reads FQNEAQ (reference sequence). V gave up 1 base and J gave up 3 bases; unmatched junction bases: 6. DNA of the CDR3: TGTGCCAGCAGCTTAGGGGGACAGGGAAGACACACTGAAGCTTTCTTT. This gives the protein CASSLGGQGRHTEAFF.

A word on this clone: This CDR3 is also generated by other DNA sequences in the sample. The CDR3 protein is CASRMGGNQPQHF. In nucleotides, the CDR3 is TGTGCCAGCCGAATGGGGGGCAATCAGCCCCAGCATTTT. The rearrangement links TRBV6-5 to TRBJ1-5; D perhaps matches TRBD1 (5 bases). Germline V lookup: CDR1 MNHEY, CDR2 SVGAGI. The CDR3 consists of 13 residues. Trimming took off 8 bases at V and 2 bases at J, with 10 bases between the two ends.

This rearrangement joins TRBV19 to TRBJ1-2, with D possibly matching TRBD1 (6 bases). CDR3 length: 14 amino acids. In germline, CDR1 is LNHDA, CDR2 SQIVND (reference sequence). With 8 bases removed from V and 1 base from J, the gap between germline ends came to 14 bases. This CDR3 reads CASAPGGDNYGYTF. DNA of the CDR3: TGTGCCAGTGCTCCGGGGGGCGATAACTATGGCTACACCTTC.